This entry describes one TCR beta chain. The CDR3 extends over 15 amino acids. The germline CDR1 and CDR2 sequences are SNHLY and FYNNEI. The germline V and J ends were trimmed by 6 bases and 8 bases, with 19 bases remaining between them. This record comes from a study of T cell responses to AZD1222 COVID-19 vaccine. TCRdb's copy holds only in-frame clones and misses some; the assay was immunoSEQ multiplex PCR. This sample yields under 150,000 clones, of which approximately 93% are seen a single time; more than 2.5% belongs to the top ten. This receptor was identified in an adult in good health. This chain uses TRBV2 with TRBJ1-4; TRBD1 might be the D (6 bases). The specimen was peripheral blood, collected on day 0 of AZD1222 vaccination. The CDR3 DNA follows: TGTGCCAGCAGCCCCGGGGAGGGGAGGGGGGAAAAACTGTTTTTT. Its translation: CASSPGEGRGEKLFF.